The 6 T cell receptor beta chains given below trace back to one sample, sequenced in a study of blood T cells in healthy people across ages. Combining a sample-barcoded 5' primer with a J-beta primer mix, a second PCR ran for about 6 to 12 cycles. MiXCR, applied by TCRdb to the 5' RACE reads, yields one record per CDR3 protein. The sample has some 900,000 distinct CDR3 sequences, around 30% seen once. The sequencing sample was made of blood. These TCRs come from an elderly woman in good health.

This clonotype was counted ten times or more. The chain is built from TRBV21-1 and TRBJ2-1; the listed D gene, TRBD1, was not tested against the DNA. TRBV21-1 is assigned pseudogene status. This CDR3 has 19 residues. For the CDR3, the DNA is TGTGCCAGCAGCACTGACCTCAGGGGTAGGCAGGGGAGGTACAATGAGCAGTTCTTC. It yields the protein CASSTDLRGRQGRYNEQFF.

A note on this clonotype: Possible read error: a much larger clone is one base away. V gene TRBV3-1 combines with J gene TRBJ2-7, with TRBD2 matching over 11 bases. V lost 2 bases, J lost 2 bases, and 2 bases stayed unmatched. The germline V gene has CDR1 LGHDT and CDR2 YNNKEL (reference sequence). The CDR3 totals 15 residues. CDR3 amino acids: CASSQIAGGAYEQYF. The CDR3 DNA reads TGTGCCAGCAGCCAAATAGCGGGGGGGGCCTACGAGCAGTACTTC.

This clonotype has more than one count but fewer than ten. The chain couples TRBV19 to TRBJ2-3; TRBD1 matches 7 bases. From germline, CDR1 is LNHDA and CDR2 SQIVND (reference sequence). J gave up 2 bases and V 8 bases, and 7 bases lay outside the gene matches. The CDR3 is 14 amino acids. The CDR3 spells CASLGTVPTDTQYF. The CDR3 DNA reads TGTGCCAGTCTTGGGACAGTCCCCACAGATACGCAGTATTTT.

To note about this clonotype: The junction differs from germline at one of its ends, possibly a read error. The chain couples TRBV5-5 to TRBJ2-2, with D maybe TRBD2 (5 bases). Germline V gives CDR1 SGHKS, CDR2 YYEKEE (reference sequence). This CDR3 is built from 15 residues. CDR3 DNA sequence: TGTGCCAGCAGCTTTCAGGCCCTGAACACCGGGGAGCAGTTTTTT. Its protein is CASSFQALNTGEQFF.

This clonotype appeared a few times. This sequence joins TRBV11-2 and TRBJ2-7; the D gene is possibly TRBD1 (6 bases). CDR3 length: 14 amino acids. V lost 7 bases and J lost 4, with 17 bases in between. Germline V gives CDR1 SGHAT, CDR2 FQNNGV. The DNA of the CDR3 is TGTGCCAGCACGACGCAGGGGCCGGTTTACGAGCAGTACTTC. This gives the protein CASTTQGPVYEQYF.

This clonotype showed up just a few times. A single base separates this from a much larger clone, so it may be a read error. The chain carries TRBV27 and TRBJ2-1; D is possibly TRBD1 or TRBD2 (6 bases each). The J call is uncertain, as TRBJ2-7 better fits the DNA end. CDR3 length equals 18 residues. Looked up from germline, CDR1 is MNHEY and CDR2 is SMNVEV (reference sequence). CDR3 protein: CASSLSSWRGASYNEQYF. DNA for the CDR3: TGTGCCAGCAGTTTATCGAGCTGGAGGGGGGCTTCCTACAATGAGCAGTACTTC.